This T cell receptor beta chain is drawn from a study of CD4 T cell repertoires in COVID-19. Whole-study context: Relabeled CFSE-low cells, IL-2-expanded for roughly 9 days, met spikes from other coronaviruses.

The method was immunoSEQ multiplex PCR; TCRdb's version includes in-frame clones alone and lacks a portion of them. The top ten clones hold roughly 0.65% of a sample with about 25,000 clones, over 90% of them seen once. Per germline, CDR1 SSHAT and CDR2 FNYEAQ (reference sequence). The CDR3 runs 15 residues. The V gene end was trimmed by 1 base and the J gene end by 8 bases; junction bases not matched to a gene: 2. These memory T cells were uncultured and sequenced directly after ex vivo isolation. Notes on the study in general: Two or all three memory subsets shared several highly expanded SARS-CoV-2-reactive clonotypes. Some SARS-CoV-2 clonotypes, between 7 and 25%, recurred in SARS-CoV and/or HKU1 cultures.

Worth noting for this clone: Its target is not known.

The sample here was circulating follicular helper CD4+ T cells (cTfh) from blood, taken before the COVID-19 pandemic. The TCR comes from a human donor who had COVID-19. The rearrangement links TRBV7-7 to TRBJ2-1; 13 bases match TRBD2. The CDR3 DNA follows: TGTGCCAGCAGCTTAGGGACTAGCGGGAGAGATGAGCAGTTCTTC. Protein product: CASSLGTSGRDEQFF.